These 7 T cell receptor beta chains were all obtained from the same sample, sequenced in a study of blood T cell repertoires in COVID-19. The assay was immunoSEQ multiplex PCR, and TCRdb's table has in-frame clones only and misses some. Here the sample spans approximately 53,000 clones, about 81% being singletons. The sequencing input was peripheral blood. The receptors were gathered from a woman in her fifties or sixties with acute or convalescent COVID-19.

V usage is TRBV6-2 or TRBV6-3 and J usage is TRBJ1-5; 7 nucleotides align to TRBD1. The CDR3 consists of 14 residues. Germline-derived CDR1 and CDR2 are MNHEY and SVGEGT. The V segment lost 4 bases and the J segment 4 bases; nucleotides outside the gene matches: 4. CDR3 loop: CASSLRGPNQPQHF. Written as DNA, the CDR3 is TGTGCCAGCAGTTTAAGGGGGCCAAATCAGCCCCAGCATTTT.

This sequence joins TRBV5-8 and TRBJ1-2; D is unclear. CDR3 length: 14 residues. The germline gives CDR1 SGHTS, CDR2 YDEGEE. Trimming removed 4 bases from V and 4 bases from J, with 14 bases in between. The CDR3: CASSPRGGVYGYTF. The CDR3 DNA sequence: TGTGCCAGCAGCCCCCGGGGAGGCGTCTATGGCTACACCTTC.

The V and J genes are TRBV12-3 or TRBV12-4 and TRBJ1-1; weak D call: TRBD1 (6 bases). This CDR3 has 11 residues. Trimming removed 5 bases from V and 8 bases from J, with 9 bases in between. The CDR3 DNA follows: TGTGCCAGCAGTCCGGGGACAGAAGCTTTCTTT. This codes for CASSPGTEAFF.

The CDR3 protein is CASSRQSGIGTGNTIYF. Here the CDR3 DNA reads TGTGCCAGCAGCCGACAATCGGGGATTGGGACTGGAAACACCATATATTTT. The gene calls are TRBV6-6 and TRBJ1-3; D is uncertain. The CDR3 is 17 residues long. Germline V lookup: CDR1 MNHNY, CDR2 SVGAGI (reference sequence). With 6 bases removed from V and 2 bases from J, the gap between germline ends came to 20 bases.

This clone came up a few times. This chain connects TRBV19 to TRBJ1-4, with D possibly being TRBD1 (5 bases). The CDR3 is made up of 14 amino acids. V was pared by 2 bases and J by 6 bases, with 10 bases between. Germline V CDR1 and CDR2: LNHDA, SQIVND (reference sequence). The CDR3 protein is CASSIIGADEKLFF. CDR3 nucleotide sequence: TGTGCCAGTAGTATAATTGGGGCCGATGAAAAACTGTTTTTT.

The chain is built from TRBV7-9 and TRBJ1-5; 8 bases agree with TRBD1. The CDR3 consists of 14 residues. Per the germline V gene, CDR1 is SEHNR and CDR2 is FQNEAQ (reference sequence). J was trimmed by 5 bases and V by 5 bases; bases with no gene match: 5. The CDR3 spells CASSRTTGDQPQHF. CDR3 bases: TGTGCCAGCAGCCGGACGACAGGGGATCAGCCCCAGCATTTT.

The V and J genes are TRBV5-1 and TRBJ1-2; D is unclear. The CDR3 consists of 16 residues. Germline V gene sequence: CDR1 SGHRS, CDR2 YFSETQ. Trimming removed 0 bases at V and 0 bases at J, with 12 bases between. CDR3 residues: CASSLEAGIANYGYTF. The CDR3 coding sequence is TGCGCCAGCAGCTTGGAAGCGGGGATAGCTAACTATGGCTACACCTTC.